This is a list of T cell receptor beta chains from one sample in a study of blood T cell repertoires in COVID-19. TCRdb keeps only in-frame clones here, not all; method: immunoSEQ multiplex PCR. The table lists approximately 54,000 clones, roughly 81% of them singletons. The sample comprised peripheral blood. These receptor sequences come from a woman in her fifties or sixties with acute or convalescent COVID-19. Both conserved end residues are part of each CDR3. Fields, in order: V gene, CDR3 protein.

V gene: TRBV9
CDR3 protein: CASSVATNTEAFF

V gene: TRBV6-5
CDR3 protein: CASRGQGAVETQYF

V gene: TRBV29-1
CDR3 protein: CSVGGSDYSNQPQHF

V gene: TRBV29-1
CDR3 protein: CSVEEDRRVEKLFF

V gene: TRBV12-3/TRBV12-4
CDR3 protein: CASSFRRSDTQYF

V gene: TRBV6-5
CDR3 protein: CASSYRREAFF

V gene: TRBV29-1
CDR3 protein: CSAGDSGWTQYF

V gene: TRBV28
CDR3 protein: CATDTGTANTGELFF

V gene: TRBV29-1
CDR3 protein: CSVERVLARETGNEQFF

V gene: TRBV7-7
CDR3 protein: CASSAALQGTQYF

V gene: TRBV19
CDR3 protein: CASSIAGAPDTQYF

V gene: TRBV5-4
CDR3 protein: CASSLVGQGNEKLFF

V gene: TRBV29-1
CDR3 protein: CSVGRGTNEKLFF

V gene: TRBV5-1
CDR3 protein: CASSLSPQDSYEQYF

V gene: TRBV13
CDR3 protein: CASSSLAGGITDTQYF

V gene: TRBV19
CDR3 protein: CAGRIGTLNTEAFF

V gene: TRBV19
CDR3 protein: CASSILGYSNEQFF

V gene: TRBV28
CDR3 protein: CASSAGQGRTFF

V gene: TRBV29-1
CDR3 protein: CSGEGAGGTEAFF

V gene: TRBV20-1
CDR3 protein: CSVLGQAEQYF

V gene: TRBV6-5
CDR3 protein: CASSYEGANTEAFF

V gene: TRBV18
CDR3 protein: CASSPTGTDNSPLHF

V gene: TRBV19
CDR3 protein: CASSHGQGAPEAFF

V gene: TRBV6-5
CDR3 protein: CASSQAFMNTEAFF

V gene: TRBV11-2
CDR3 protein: CASSGRIGLGGYTF

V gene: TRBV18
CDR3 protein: CASSPGRADADTQYF

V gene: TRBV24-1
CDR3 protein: CATSEPTGGSYNEQFF

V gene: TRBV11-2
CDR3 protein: CASSLDFWKQGSGLFF

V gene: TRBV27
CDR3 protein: CASKFKPGGTDTQYF

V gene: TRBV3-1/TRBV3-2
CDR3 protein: CASSQAGYPGNF

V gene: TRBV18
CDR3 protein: CASSREQGNEQFF

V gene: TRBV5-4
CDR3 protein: CASSSDRSYSYEQYF

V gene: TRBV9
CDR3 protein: CASSSGGKYGYTF

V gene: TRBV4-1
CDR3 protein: CASSATGTGTYEQYF

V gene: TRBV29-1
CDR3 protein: CSVGSRFFYGYTF

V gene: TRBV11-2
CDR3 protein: CASSPTSGRSLGEQFF

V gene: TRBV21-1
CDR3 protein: CASSKRKEAGANYGYTF

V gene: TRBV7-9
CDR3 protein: CASSPGGASQYF

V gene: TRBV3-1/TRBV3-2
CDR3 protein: CASRNSGTEAFF

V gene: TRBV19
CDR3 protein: CASSTPGGYTF

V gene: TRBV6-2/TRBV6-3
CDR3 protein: CASSYWGDRGNIQYF

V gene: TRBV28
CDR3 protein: CASSLDGQGNYGYTF

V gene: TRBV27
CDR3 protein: CASKDRDRQPQHF

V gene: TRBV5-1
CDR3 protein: CASRYEETQYF

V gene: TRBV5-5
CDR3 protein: CASSTTGGGRSTEAFF

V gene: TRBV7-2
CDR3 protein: CASSSDRDQFF

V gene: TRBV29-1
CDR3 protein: CSVAPGLALAPREQFF

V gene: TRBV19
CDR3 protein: CASISGQGRQPQHF

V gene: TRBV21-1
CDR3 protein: CASSKAKQGECDGYTF

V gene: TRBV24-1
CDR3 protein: CATSDLKGGSYGYTF

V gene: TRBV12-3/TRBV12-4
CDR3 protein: CASSLRGIDGYTF

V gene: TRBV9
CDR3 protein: CASRPAGGSDTQYF

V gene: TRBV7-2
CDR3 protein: CASSSGTGRTNEQFF

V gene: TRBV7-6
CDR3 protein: CASSLEAHTGGTGELFF

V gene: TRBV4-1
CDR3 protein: CASSQGRGLAGELEQYF

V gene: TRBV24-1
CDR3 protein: CATSDPGTSGKTGNEQFF

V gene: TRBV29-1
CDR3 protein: CSTDRGLSGNTIYF